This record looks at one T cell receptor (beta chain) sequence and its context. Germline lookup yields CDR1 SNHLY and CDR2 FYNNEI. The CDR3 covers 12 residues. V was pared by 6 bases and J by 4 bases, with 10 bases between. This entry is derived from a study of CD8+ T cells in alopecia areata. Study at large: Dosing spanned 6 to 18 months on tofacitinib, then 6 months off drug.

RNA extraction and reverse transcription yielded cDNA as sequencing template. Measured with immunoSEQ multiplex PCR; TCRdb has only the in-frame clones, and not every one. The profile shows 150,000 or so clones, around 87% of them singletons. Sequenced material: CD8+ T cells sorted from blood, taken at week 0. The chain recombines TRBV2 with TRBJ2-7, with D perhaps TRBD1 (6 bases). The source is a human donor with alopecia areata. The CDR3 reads CASRGTPYEQYF. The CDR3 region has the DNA TGTGCCAGCAGGGGGACACCTTACGAGCAGTACTTC.